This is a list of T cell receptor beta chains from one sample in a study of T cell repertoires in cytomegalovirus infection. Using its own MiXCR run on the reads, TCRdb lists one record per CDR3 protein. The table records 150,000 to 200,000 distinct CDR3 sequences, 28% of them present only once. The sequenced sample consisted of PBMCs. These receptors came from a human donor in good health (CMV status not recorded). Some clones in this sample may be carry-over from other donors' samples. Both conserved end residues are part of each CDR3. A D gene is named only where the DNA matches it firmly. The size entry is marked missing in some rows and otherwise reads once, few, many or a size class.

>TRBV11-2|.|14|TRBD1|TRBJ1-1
TGTGCCAGCAGCTCACAGGGGGACAGGAGGGAAGCTTTCTTT
CASSSQGDRREAFF
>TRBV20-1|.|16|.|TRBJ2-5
TGCAGTGCTAGACGGTATTCGCGGCAACATGGAGAGACCCAGTACTTC
CSARRYSRQHGETQYF
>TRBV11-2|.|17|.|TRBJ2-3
TGTGCCAGCAGCTTCGCCTGGACGCCTGGGGGGAGAGATACGCAGTATTTT
CASSFAWTPGGRDTQYF
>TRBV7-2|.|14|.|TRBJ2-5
TGTGCCAGCAGCTTAGTCGGCTCCCAAGAGACCCAGTACTTC
CASSLVGSQETQYF
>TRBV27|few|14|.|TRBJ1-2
TGTGCCAGCAGATGGCAATGGACAGACTATGGCTACACCTTC
CASRWQWTDYGYTF
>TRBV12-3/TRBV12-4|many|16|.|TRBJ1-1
TGTGCCAGCAGTTTAGGCCAGGGAATTCTGAACACTGAAGCTTTCTTT
CASSLGQGILNTEAFF
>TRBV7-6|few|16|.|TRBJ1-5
TGTGCCAGCAGCCGTACCTGGGGCGATAGCAATCAGCCCCAGCATTTT
CASSRTWGDSNQPQHF
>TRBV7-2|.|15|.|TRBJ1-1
TGTGCCAGCAGCTTTCCCATCCGACGGAACACTGAAGCTTTCTTT
CASSFPIRRNTEAFF
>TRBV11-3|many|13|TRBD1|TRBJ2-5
TGTGCCAGCAGCACGGGACAGCAAGAGACCCAGTACTTC
CASSTGQQETQYF
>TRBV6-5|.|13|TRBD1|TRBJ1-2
TGTGCCAGCAGTAGTGGGACAGGGAAAGGCTACACCTTC
CASSSGTGKGYTF
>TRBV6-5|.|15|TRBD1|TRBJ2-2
TGTGCCACCTCGCGCATAAACAGGGGGACCGGGGAGCTGTTTTTT
CATSRINRGTGELFF
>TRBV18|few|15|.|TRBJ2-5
TGTGCCAGCTCACCGGTGGGCCCAACGGGAGAGACCCAGTACTTC
CASSPVGPTGETQYF
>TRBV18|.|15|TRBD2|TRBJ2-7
TGTGCCAGCTCACCACCAGGGACTAGCGGTTACGAGCAGTACTTC
CASSPPGTSGYEQYF